This TCR beta chain was recorded in a study of T-cell memory formation after mild COVID-19. MiXCR, run by TCRdb on the 5' RACE reads, gives a single entry per CDR3 protein. The profile shows roughly 400,000 distinct CDR3 sequences, 20% to 30% of them singletons. The CDR3 is made up of 16 amino acids. Germline-derived CDR1 and CDR2 are KGHSH and LQKENI. Trimming removed 3 bases at V and 4 bases at J, with 18 bases between. The rearrangement links TRBV18 to TRBJ2-5; D remains unclear. The receptor was derived from an adult woman who had mild COVID-19 (a few samples of this study predate the infection). Cell type and time point are not known. Material for sequencing was PBMCs or a T cell subset sorted from them (not recorded which). The CDR3 nucleotides are TGTGCCAGCTCACCGAGACGTTACAGTACCGGAGAGACCCAGTACTTC. The encoded protein is CASSPRRYSTGETQYF.